Below are 13 T cell receptor beta chains sequenced from a single sample in a study of control samples from healthy donors and cancer patients. Some clones are missing from TCRdb's copy, which holds only in-frame ones; the method was immunoSEQ multiplex PCR. The sample holds about 180,000 clones, around 94% seen once. Material for sequencing was blood. These receptors were collected from a woman in her late teens or twenties in good health.

The rearrangement uses TRBV10-3 and TRBJ2-3, with 7 bases that match TRBD1. The CDR3 covers 14 residues. V lost 10 bases to trimming and J lost 2 bases; unmatched junction nucleotides: 9. Looked up from germline, CDR1 is ENHRY and CDR2 is SYGVKD. The CDR3 here is CATRDSHFTDTQYF. Here the CDR3 DNA reads TGTGCCACTCGGGACAGCCACTTCACAGATACGCAGTATTTT.

J is TRBJ2-1 and V is TRBV9; the D gene is possibly TRBD2 (5 bases). Trimming cost V 4 bases and J 1 base, with 15 bases left between them. CDR1 and CDR2 from the germline V gene are SGDLS and YYNGEE. The CDR3 contains 16 residues. The CDR3 region has the DNA TGTGCCAGCAGCCTCCATCTAAGCGGATCCTACAATGAGCAGTTCTTC. Protein product: CASSLHLSGSYNEQFF.

The chain employs TRBV7-8 and TRBJ2-7; TRBD2 is a possible D gene (5 bases). The CDR3 sequence is 13 residues long. Germline values: CDR1 SGHVS, CDR2 FQNEAQ. Deletions cut 5 bases from V and 1 base from J, with 9 bases between. The CDR3 bases are TGTGCCAGCAGCGGGGAGTTGTCCTACGAGCAGTACTTC. Translating gives CASSGELSYEQYF. The variable domain in full, with the rest retrieved from reference TRBV7-8 and TRBJ2-7, is GAGVSQSPRYKVAKRGQDVALRCDPISGHVSLFWYQQALGQGPEFLTYFQNEAQLDKSGLPSDRFFAERPEGSVSTLKIQRTQQEDSAVYLCASSGELSYEQYFGPGTRLTVT.

This chain links TRBV18 with TRBJ2-5, with TRBD2 as a possible D gene (5 bases). Per germline, CDR1 KGHSH and CDR2 LQKENI. The CDR3 extends over 11 amino acids. The V and J ends lost 6 bases and 9 bases respectively, with 11 bases between them. The CDR3 sequence: CASSPGGAQYF. The CDR3 DNA reads TGTGCCAGCTCGCCCGGAGGTGCCCAGTACTTC.

This chain links TRBV11-2 with TRBJ2-7; maybe TRBD2 (5 bases). Germline V lookup: CDR1 SGHAT, CDR2 FQNNGV. V was clipped by 1 base and J by 0 bases, with 10 bases between them. CDR3 length equals 15 residues. The CDR3 region has the DNA TGTGCCAGCAGCTTAGTAAGGGAGTCCTCCTACGAGCAGTACTTC. Amino acids: CASSLVRESSYEQYF.

The chain recombines TRBV10-2 with TRBJ2-2, with TRBD2 identical over 8 bases. Per the germline V gene, CDR1 is WSHSY and CDR2 is SAAADI. Trimming cost V 6 bases and J 0 bases; bases outside gene matches: 6. This CDR3 comprises 16 residues. The CDR3 region is CASRGSSGPNTGELFF. CDR3 DNA: TGCGCCAGCAGAGGATCTAGCGGGCCGAACACCGGGGAGCTGTTTTTT.

There are a few counts of this clone. The V call is TRBV7-9, the J call TRBJ2-1; 9 bases map to TRBD1. V lost 0 bases and J lost 6; bases outside the gene matches: 3. This CDR3 has 15 residues. Germline V gene sequence: CDR1 SEHNR, CDR2 FQNEAQ (reference sequence). The CDR3, as DNA: TGTGCCAGCAGCTTAGCGCACAGGGGGCGCAATGAGCAGTTCTTC. This sequence encodes CASSLAHRGRNEQFF.

This clone appeared a single time. The chain carries TRBV7-6 and TRBJ2-7; 9 positions agree with TRBD2. Trimming removed 5 bases from V and 2 bases from J; junction bases left unmatched: 10. Per the germline V gene, CDR1 is SGHVS and CDR2 is FNYEAQ. This CDR3 has 16 amino acids. The CDR3 loop reads CASSHVAGENAYEQYF. In DNA, the CDR3 is TGTGCCAGCAGCCACGTAGCGGGAGAGAACGCCTACGAGCAGTACTTC.

The chain is built from TRBV3-1 (or the pseudogene TRBV3-2) and TRBJ1-2, with TRBD1 as a possible D gene (5 bases). With 3 bases removed from V and 2 bases from J, the gap between germline ends came to 10 bases. This CDR3 region has 14 residues. Germline values: CDR1 LGHDT, CDR2 YNNKEL (reference sequence). The CDR3 protein is CASSQGEPNYGYTF. The CDR3 coding sequence is TGTGCCAGCAGCCAGGGGGAGCCGAACTATGGCTACACCTTC.

The chain carries TRBV24-1 and TRBJ2-3; the match to TRBD1 covers 8 bases. CDR3 length equals 15 residues. The V segment lost 9 bases and the J segment 8 bases; nucleotides outside the gene matches: 15. The germline V gene encodes CDR1 KGHDR and CDR2 SFDVKD. Here the CDR3 DNA reads TGTGCCACCGACGACCCGGGACAGGACCCGGGTACGCAGTATTTT. Amino acid sequence: CATDDPGQDPGTQYF.

This clone was seen a few times. The chain has TRBV10-3 and TRBJ2-1; D might be TRBD2 (5 bases). There are 15 residues in the CDR3. V was cut by 7 bases and J by 4 bases, with 17 bases left in between. Germline V lookup: CDR1 ENHRY, CDR2 SYGVKD. The CDR3 is CAIKASPSPYNEQFF. The CDR3 DNA sequence: TGTGCCATCAAGGCTAGCCCTTCCCCTTACAATGAGCAGTTCTTC.

The CDR3 is CASSYWGNEQFF. For the CDR3, the DNA is TGTGCCAGCAGTTACTGGGGGAATGAGCAGTTCTTC. This sequence joins TRBV6-2 or TRBV6-3 and TRBJ2-1, with D tentatively TRBD1 or TRBD2 (5 bases each). Germline V gene lookup returns CDR1 MNHEY and CDR2 SVGEGT. The CDR3 contains 12 residues. The V gene lost 1 base and the J gene lost 7 bases, with 5 bases spanning the gap.

This clone occurred once. The rearrangement joins TRBV5-1 to TRBJ2-3; TRBD1 aligns across 9 bases. The CDR3 is 14 amino acids. With V trimmed by 5 bases and J by 3 bases, 4 bases remained unmatched. CDR1 and CDR2 (germline): SGHRS, YFSETQ. The CDR3 reads CASSWTGVTDTQYF. Here the CDR3 DNA reads TGCGCCAGCAGTTGGACAGGGGTAACAGATACGCAGTATTTT.